What follows describes a single T cell receptor beta chain. What it recognizes is unknown. Building the TCR beta libraries relied on iRepertoire HTBI primers, and CDR3 regions underwent Arm-PCR. Original handling: The samples yielded 62 TRBV and more than eleven TRBJ segments. TCRdb analysed the multiplex PCR reads with MiXCR anew, one entry per CDR3 protein. TCRdb, not the authors, supplied the V and J calls. The sample records about 430,000 distinct CDR3 sequences, around a fifth being singletons. The data are from a study of regulatory T cells in long-lasting Graves disease. General study results and limits: Peripheral blood, not thyroid tissue, was the sole material studied. Accuracy could have been hurt by small sample size.

The time point: persistent/refractory GD, antithyroid drugs over 5 years with positive TRAb. After RNA was extracted from PBMCs, the TCR library was made from it. The CDR3 sequence is 15 residues long. V lost 0 bases, J lost 1 base, and 10 bases lay in between. The germline V gene has CDR1 SGDLS and CDR2 YYNGEE. The sequence came from a female donor with Graves disease. The sample in question was peripheral blood mononuclear cells (PBMCs), obtained when the disease was refractory, from a patient treated with antithyroid drugs. This chain uses TRBV9 with TRBJ1-1; D remains ambiguous. CDR3 in DNA: TGTGCCAGCAGCGTAGACATGGCATGGAACACTGAAGCTTTCTTT. Protein product: CASSVDMAWNTEAFF.